Listed below are T cell receptor beta chains from one sample, sequenced in a study of blood T cells in healthy people across ages. TCRdb processed the 5' RACE reads anew with MiXCR; each CDR3 protein has one entry. In the table there are 720,000 or so distinct CDR3 sequences, 40% to 50% of which are singletons. Sequenced material: blood. Receptors were obtained from a man aged 80 or over in good health. Each CDR3 is given with its conserved first and last residue. The order of the fields is D gene, clone size, J gene, CDR3 length, V gene, CDR3 DNA, CDR3 protein. D genes are given only for firm matches. Clone size is shown for a subset of rows, as once, few, many or a class of expanded clone.

D gene: -
clone size: few
J gene: TRBJ2-1
CDR3 length: 16
V gene: TRBV15
CDR3 DNA: TGTGCCACCAGCAGAGATTACGGGACGGAAGACAATGAGCAGTTCTTC
CDR3 protein: CATSRDYGTEDNEQFF

D gene: -
clone size: -
J gene: TRBJ2-2
CDR3 length: 13
V gene: TRBV2
CDR3 DNA: TGTGCCAGCAGTCTCCGACAGGACCGGGAGCTGTTTTTT
CDR3 protein: CASSLRQDRELFF

D gene: TRBD1
clone size: few
J gene: TRBJ2-5
CDR3 length: 15
V gene: TRBV4-2
CDR3 DNA: TGTGCCAGCAGCCAAGCCCAGGGACAGAAAGAGACCCAGTACTTC
CDR3 protein: CASSQAQGQKETQYF

D gene: TRBD2
clone size: few
J gene: TRBJ2-7
CDR3 length: 15
V gene: TRBV27
CDR3 DNA: TGTGCCAGCAGTTTTAGCGGGACTAACGTCCCCACGCAGTACTTC
CDR3 protein: CASSFSGTNVPTQYF

D gene: -
clone size: -
J gene: TRBJ2-1
CDR3 length: 12
V gene: TRBV6-2/TRBV6-3
CDR3 DNA: TGTGCCAGCAGTTACTTATACGATGAGCAGTTCTTC
CDR3 protein: CASSYLYDEQFF

D gene: -
clone size: many
J gene: TRBJ2-3
CDR3 length: 15
V gene: TRBV20-1
CDR3 DNA: TGCAGTGCTAAAACTAGTAAGGGAGTGGGAGATACGCAGTATTTT
CDR3 protein: CSAKTSKGVGDTQYF

D gene: -
clone size: -
J gene: TRBJ1-2
CDR3 length: 17
V gene: TRBV6-1
CDR3 DNA: TGTGCCAGCTACCCGGGCCGGAAGACAGCCCGGGGGTATGGCTACACCTTC
CDR3 protein: CASYPGRKTARGYGYTF

D gene: TRBD1
clone size: many
J gene: TRBJ2-7
CDR3 length: 13
V gene: TRBV29-1
CDR3 DNA: TGCAGCGTCACCGGACAGGGGGCGTACGAGCAGTACTTC
CDR3 protein: CSVTGQGAYEQYF

D gene: TRBD1
clone size: -
J gene: TRBJ2-7
CDR3 length: 16
V gene: TRBV10-3
CDR3 DNA: TGTGCCATCAGTGACCCCAAGGACAGGGCGTCCTACGAGCAGTACTTC
CDR3 protein: CAISDPKDRASYEQYF

D gene: TRBD2
clone size: few
J gene: TRBJ2-2
CDR3 length: 18
V gene: TRBV27
CDR3 DNA: TGTGCCAGCAGTCCCCGGACTAGCGGGAGTTATCTCACCGGGGAGCTGTTTTTT
CDR3 protein: CASSPRTSGSYLTGELFF

D gene: TRBD1
clone size: -
J gene: TRBJ1-1
CDR3 length: 16
V gene: TRBV20-1
CDR3 DNA: TGCAGTGCACCCGGGACAGGGGCGCGCGGGAACACTGAAGCTTTCTTT
CDR3 protein: CSAPGTGARGNTEAFF

D gene: -
clone size: few
J gene: TRBJ1-2
CDR3 length: 14
V gene: TRBV3-1
CDR3 DNA: TGTGCCAGCAGCCAAGAGAGCCGTGACTATGGCTACACCTTC
CDR3 protein: CASSQESRDYGYTF

D gene: -
clone size: many
J gene: TRBJ1-2
CDR3 length: 13
V gene: TRBV20-1
CDR3 DNA: TGCAGTGCTAAGTCTACTCCTAACTATGGCTACACCTTC
CDR3 protein: CSAKSTPNYGYTF

D gene: -
clone size: -
J gene: TRBJ2-1
CDR3 length: 15
V gene: TRBV7-9
CDR3 DNA: TGTGCCAGCAGCTTACGCAGGGGCAAGGTTGATGAGCAGTTCTTC
CDR3 protein: CASSLRRGKVDEQFF

D gene: -
clone size: -
J gene: TRBJ1-5
CDR3 length: 15
V gene: TRBV7-2
CDR3 DNA: TGTGCCAGCAGCTCAGGGGCACAAAGCAATCAGCCCCAGCATTTT
CDR3 protein: CASSSGAQSNQPQHF